What follows describes a single T cell receptor beta chain. In the original analysis: Amplification from reference gene primers served as the basis for estimated nucleated cell counts. TCRdb's copy holds only in-frame clones and misses some; the assay was immunoSEQ multiplex PCR. That table is the source of V, J and clone size, and D and trimming were worked out from the DNA. The sample has hundreds of thousands of clones; approximately 85% are singletons. The CDR3 consists of 14 residues. Germline V gene data show CDR1 as SGHRS and CDR2 as YFSETQ. V lost 1 base, J lost 6 bases, and 6 bases stayed unmatched. These data originate in a study of blood T cell repertoires in COVID-19. Across the whole study: COVID-19 samples, acute and convalescent, were from the United States, Italy and Spain. T cells, B-cell-depleted T cells, or PBMCs supplied cDNA or gDNA.

The TCR originated in a man aged 18 to 30 with active or convalescent COVID-19. The chain employs TRBV5-1 and TRBJ1-2, with 7 bases matching TRBD1. The sample consisted of peripheral blood. CDR3 loop: CASSLFETGHGYTF. The CDR3 region has the DNA TGCGCCAGCAGCTTGTTTGAGACAGGGCATGGCTACACCTTC.